This TCR beta chain was recorded in a study of blood T cell repertoires in COVID-19. About the research overall: COVID-19 samples collected from the United States, Italy and Spain covered acute and convalescent phases. Sample material is recorded as cDNA or gDNA derived from T cells, B-cell-depleted T cells, or PBMCs.

Germline values: CDR1 MNHEY, CDR2 SMNVEV (reference sequence). CDR3 size: 13 residues. The V segment lost 8 bases and the J segment 7 bases; nucleotides outside the gene matches: 10. Original analysis: How many nucleated cells were present was estimated from reference gene primer amplification. Data came from immunoSEQ multiplex PCR; TCRdb stores just in-frame clones and leaves some out. The V and J calls and clone size are taken from that table; D and trimming were inferred from the DNA. The table includes 210,000 or so clones, almost 90% detected once. The sequenced sample was peripheral blood. This TCR came from a woman aged 55 to 70 with acute or convalescent COVID-19. This chain joins TRBV27 and TRBJ1-2; 7 bases align to TRBD1. DNA of the CDR3: TGTGCCAGCCAGACGACAGGGAGTGGTGGCTACACCTTC. Translating it yields CASQTTGSGGYTF.